The 8 T cell receptor beta chains in this list originate from one sample, sequenced in a study of T cells in tumors after PD-1 blockade. Libraries were prepared by immunoSEQ multiplex PCR; TCRdb keeps only in-frame clonotypes and omits some of them. This table has 60,000 to 70,000 clones, around 72% appearing once. Sample: PBMCs, taken after anti-PD-1 treatment. These receptors all stem from a human donor with basal cell carcinoma.

This clone was observed a handful of times. The chain has TRBV13 and TRBJ1-1; TRBD1 aligns across 8 bases. This CDR3 has 13 residues. Germline loops: CDR1 PRHDT, CDR2 FYEKMQ (reference sequence). The junction had 4 bases not matched to a gene; V was cut back by 5 bases and J by 5 bases. CDR3 region: CASSARDRTEAFF. CDR3 in DNA: TGTGCCAGCAGCGCCCGGGACAGGACTGAAGCTTTCTTT. The whole variable domain, remainder taken from reference TRBV13 and TRBJ1-1, is AAGVIQSPRHLIKEKRETATLKCYPIPRHDTVYWYQQGPGQDPQFLISFYEKMQSDKGSIPDRFSAQQFSDYHSELNMSSLELGDSALYFCASSARDRTEAFFGQGTRLTVV.

The V gene is TRBV3-1 (or the pseudogene TRBV3-2), the J gene TRBJ2-2; a possible D gene is TRBD2 (5 bases). Germline loops: CDR1 LGHDT, CDR2 YNNKEL (reference sequence). V lost 1 base, J lost 1 base, and 7 bases lay in between. This CDR3 is 15 amino acids long. For the CDR3, the DNA is TGTGCCAGCAGCCAAGTAGGGAGGAACACCGGGGAGCTGTTTTTT. Translating gives CASSQVGRNTGELFF.

This clone has just a few counts. The chain is built from TRBV6-5 and TRBJ2-7, with 7 bases identical to TRBD1. This CDR3 contains 16 residues. V shed 0 bases, J shed 0 bases, and the junction held 5 bases outside the gene matches. Germline V lookup: CDR1 MNHEY, CDR2 SVGAGI. This CDR3 is CASSYSRTGGSYEQYF. CDR3 DNA: TGTGCCAGCAGTTACTCCAGGACAGGAGGCTCCTACGAGCAGTACTTC.

Points on this clone: The junction shows a germline mismatch at one end, possibly a read error. V usage is TRBV19 and J usage is TRBJ1-5; TRBD1 matches 7 bases. Per the germline V gene, CDR1 is LNHDA and CDR2 is SQIVND (reference sequence). The CDR3 contains 12 residues. CDR3 sequence (DNA): TGCGGGACAGCCGACGTACGAGGGCCCCAGCATTTT. Protein: CGTADVRGPQHF.

The chain is built from TRBV6-1 and TRBJ2-5; 10 nucleotides match TRBD2. Unmatched junction bases numbered 3, after V lost 3 bases and J lost 2 bases. The germline V gene encodes CDR1 MNHNS and CDR2 SASEGT. The CDR3 sequence is 15 residues long. The CDR3 here is CASSESGGGQETQYF. In nucleotides, the CDR3 is TGTGCCAGCAGTGAGAGCGGGGGGGGGCAAGAGACCCAGTACTTC.

J is TRBJ1-4 and V is TRBV5-6; a weak D match, TRBD1 (6 bases). The CDR3 contains 15 residues. The V end lost 3 bases, the J end lost 7 bases, and 16 bases lay between the germline ends. The V gene's germline CDR1 is SGHDT and CDR2 YYEEEE. The CDR3 region is CASSSQGIGGEKLFF. For the CDR3, the DNA is TGTGCCAGCAGCTCTCAGGGGATTGGGGGTGAAAAACTGTTTTTT.

The genes are TRBV7-9 and TRBJ1-1, with D possibly TRBD1 on 6 matching bases. This CDR3 is 15 amino acids long. V gave up 5 bases and J gave up 2 bases, with 15 bases separating them. Germline values: CDR1 SEHNR, CDR2 FQNEAQ (reference sequence). CDR3 sequence: CASSHKLDSNTEAFF. The DNA for the CDR3 is TGTGCCAGCAGCCATAAGCTGGACAGTAACACTGAAGCTTTCTTT. Together with reference TRBV7-9 and TRBJ1-1, the CDR3 gives the full variable domain: DTGVSQNPRHKITKRGQNVTFRCDPISEHNRLYWYRQTLGQGPEFLTYFQNEAQLEKSRLLSDRFSAERPKGSFSTLEIQRTEQGDSAMYLCASSHKLDSNTEAFFGQGTRLTVV.

The J gene is TRBJ1-2, the V gene TRBV30; D is ambiguous. With 5 bases removed from V and 4 bases from J, the gap between germline ends came to 11 bases. Germline V CDR1 and CDR2: GTSNPN, SVGIG (reference sequence). The CDR3 loop spans 12 amino acids. CDR3 coding DNA: TGTGCCTGGGCCGATCGACCCTATGGCTACACCTTC. The encoded protein is CAWADRPYGYTF.